What follows describes a single TCR beta chain. Many counts were recorded for this clonotype. Its antigen is still unknown. No base-level quality is on record; no much larger clone is a single base apart. This entry belongs to a study of neurological immune-mediated disorders (dated by TCRdb to about 2019). Study-wide context: Among the roughly 34 multiple sclerosis patients, relapsing-remitting MS was present in approximately 31 and secondary progressive MS was present in 3. Peripheral blood TCR-beta repertoires from HTLV-I-associated myelopathy (HAM/TSP) patients, multiple sclerosis patients and healthy controls were compared by UMI-based sequencing. The approximately 100 TCR-beta libraries included longitudinal samples, technical triplicates and paired sorted CD4+ and CD8+ T-cell subsets alongside PBMC samples. The cohort included around 70 subjects: some 14 with HAM/TSP, roughly 34 with multiple sclerosis, and roughly 20 healthy controls. What the study reported, not specific to this receptor: TCR clonal expansion was highest in HAM/TSP patients and lowest in MS patients, with MS patients falling below even healthy controls. No identical CDR3 amino acid sequences were found to be shared among expanded clones across subjects, suggesting that TCR-beta repertoires were private in all groups. In a phylogenetic analysis, the repertoires of 18 out of 34 MS patients fell into a single cluster of related CDR3 sequences, pointing to a possible signature at the repertoire level. The MS cluster showed no association with clinical or MRI features, and the authors stated that larger cohorts are needed.

The germline V gene (reference sequence) supplies CDR1 MNHEY and CDR2 SMNVEV. Taken from cysteine to phenylalanine, the CDR3 has 16 residues. Left in the record is the CDR3 DNA by itself, 48 bases read in frame from the first base. Clipping removes 7 bases from V and 5 bases from J, with 12 as the unmatched junction base count. cDNA was synthesized by template-switch 5'RACE using a primer carrying a 10-nucleotide random unique molecular identifier by which each TCR transcript was tagged. Over 170 million TCR-beta sequences, covering 15-18 subjects, were produced in each sequencing run. The RNeasy kit was used for extraction of total RNA. The KAPA Real-time Library Amplification kit was used to amplify TCR-beta VDJ regions with primers for the TCR constant region and the 5'RACE anchor. A first PCR added sample indexes and Illumina adaptors, after which a second PCR increased the library yield. The roughly 650 bp TCR product was size-selected on a 2% E-gel SizeSelection system after Ampure bead purification. Before pooling, library quality was checked on a Bioanalyzer, concentration was measured with Qubit, and libraries were quantified with the Kapa Library Quantification kit. Libraries were sequenced paired-end 2 x 150 bp on an Illumina HiSeq 2500. To increase sequence diversity, roughly 24-30% phiX was spiked into each library pool. The study's own analysis went as follows. The UMI-based MiGEC pipeline processed quality-filtered reads and removed over 75% of raw TCR sequences during error correction. IMGT germline references were used for alignment of VDJ genes, and clonotypes were defined by a unique CDR3 amino acid sequence together with V-J genes. Clonal expansion, Shannon diversity and CDR3 relatedness were evaluated with VDJtools (CalcPairwiseDistances, ClusterSamples), while phylogenetic trees were built in CLCbio workbench. Using coefficient-of-variation modelling across technical triplicates, the study counted a clone as expanded if it had at least 8 unique UMIs. Clones were called with MiXCR by TCRdb after fastp trimmed the public reads at Q25, and only in-frame beta chains were retained. Every entry covers one CDR3 protein and lists the most common genes and DNA from its rows. Here the V and J calls rest on TCRdb's processing, not on the authors' analysis. For this sample the table gives 71,000 or so distinct CDR3 sequences, of which about 5.2% were detected only once. The top ten clones comprise 2.2% of the sample.

Libraries from unsorted PBMCs were made from 2 million PBMCs kept in RNAlater at -80 degrees C until RNA extraction. The multiple sclerosis patients were enrolled in a US clinical protocol that evaluated disease progression with magnetic resonance imaging. PBMCs were separated from peripheral blood using Ficoll-Hypaque density gradient centrifugation and then cryopreserved in liquid nitrogen. The source material was PBMCs. This clonotype was sampled from a woman younger than 45 with multiple sclerosis. The chain couples TRBV27 to TRBJ2-2; a stretch of 8 junction bases matches TRBD2. The CDR3 here reads CASTIFGGARTGELFF. The DNA sequence follows: TGTGCCAGCACCATATTCGGGGGGGCTAGAACCGGGGAGCTGTTTTTT.